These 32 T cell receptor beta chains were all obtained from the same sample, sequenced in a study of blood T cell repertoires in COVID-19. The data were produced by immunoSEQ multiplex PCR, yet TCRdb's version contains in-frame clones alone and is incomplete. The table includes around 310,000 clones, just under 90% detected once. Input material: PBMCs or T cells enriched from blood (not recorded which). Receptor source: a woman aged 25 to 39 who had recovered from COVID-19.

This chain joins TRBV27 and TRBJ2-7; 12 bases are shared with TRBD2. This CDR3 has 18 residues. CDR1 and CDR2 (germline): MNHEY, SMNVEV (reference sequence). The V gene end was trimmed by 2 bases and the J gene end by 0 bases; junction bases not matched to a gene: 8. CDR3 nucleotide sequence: TGTGCCAGCAGTTTAAGGGTGCTAGCGGGAGGGAACTCCTACGAGCAGTACTTC. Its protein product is CASSLRVLAGGNSYEQYF.

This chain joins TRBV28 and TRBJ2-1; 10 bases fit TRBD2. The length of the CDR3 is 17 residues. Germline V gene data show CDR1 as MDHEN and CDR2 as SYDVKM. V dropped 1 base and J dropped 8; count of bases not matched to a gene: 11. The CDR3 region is CASSLLASGRVRDEQFF. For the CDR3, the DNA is TGTGCCAGCAGTTTATTGGCGAGCGGGAGGGTTAGGGATGAGCAGTTCTTC.

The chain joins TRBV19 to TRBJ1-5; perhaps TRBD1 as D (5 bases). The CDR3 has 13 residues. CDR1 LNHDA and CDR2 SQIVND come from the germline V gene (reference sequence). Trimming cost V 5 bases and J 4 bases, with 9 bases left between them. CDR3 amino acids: CASSRGINQPQHF. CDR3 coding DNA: TGTGCCAGTAGTCGGGGGATAAATCAGCCCCAGCATTTT.

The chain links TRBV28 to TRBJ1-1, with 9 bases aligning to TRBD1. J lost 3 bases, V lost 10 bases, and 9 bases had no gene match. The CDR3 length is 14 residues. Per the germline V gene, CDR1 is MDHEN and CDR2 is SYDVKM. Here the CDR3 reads CAIRSGQGYTEAFF. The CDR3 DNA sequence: TGTGCCATCCGCTCGGGACAGGGATACACTGAAGCTTTCTTT.

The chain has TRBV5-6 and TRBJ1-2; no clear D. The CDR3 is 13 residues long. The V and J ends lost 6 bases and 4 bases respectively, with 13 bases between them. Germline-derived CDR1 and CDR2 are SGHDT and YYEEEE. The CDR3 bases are TGTGCCAGCAACGGGCGGGAAACCTATGGCTACACCTTC. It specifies CASNGRETYGYTF.

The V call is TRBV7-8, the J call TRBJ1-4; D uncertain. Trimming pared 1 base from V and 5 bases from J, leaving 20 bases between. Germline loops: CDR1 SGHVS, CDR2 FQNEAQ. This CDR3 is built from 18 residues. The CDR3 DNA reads TGTGCCAGCAGCTTAGGGGTCCAGTACGACACCCCGAATGAAAAACTGTTTTTT. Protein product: CASSLGVQYDTPNEKLFF.

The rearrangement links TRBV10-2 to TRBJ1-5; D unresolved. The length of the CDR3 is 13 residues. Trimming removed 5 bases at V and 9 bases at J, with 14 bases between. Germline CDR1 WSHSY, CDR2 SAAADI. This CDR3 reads CASSSAPRSPQHF. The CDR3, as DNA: TGCGCCAGCAGTTCTGCCCCCAGGTCGCCCCAGCATTTT.

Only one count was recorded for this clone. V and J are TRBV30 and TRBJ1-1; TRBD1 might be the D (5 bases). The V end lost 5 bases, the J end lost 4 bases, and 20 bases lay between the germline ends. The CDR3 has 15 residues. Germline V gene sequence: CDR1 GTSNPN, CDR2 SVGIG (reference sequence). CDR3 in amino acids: CAWDRGGVSGTEAFF. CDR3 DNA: TGTGCCTGGGACCGGGGGGGGGTTTCGGGCACTGAAGCTTTCTTT.

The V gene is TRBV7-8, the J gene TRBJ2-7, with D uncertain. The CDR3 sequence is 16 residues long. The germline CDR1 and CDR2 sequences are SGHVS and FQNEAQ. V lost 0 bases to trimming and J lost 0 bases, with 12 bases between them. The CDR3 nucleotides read TGTGCCAGCAGCTTAGCGCGCCCTTCCACCTCCTACGAGCAGTACTTC. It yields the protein CASSLARPSTSYEQYF.

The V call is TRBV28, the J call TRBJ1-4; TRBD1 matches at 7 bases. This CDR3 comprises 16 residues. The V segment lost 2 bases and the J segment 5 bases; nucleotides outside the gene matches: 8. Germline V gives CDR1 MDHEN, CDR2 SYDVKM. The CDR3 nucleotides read TGTGCCAGCAGTTTACACGCGGGACAGCGAAATGAAAAACTGTTTTTT. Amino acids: CASSLHAGQRNEKLFF. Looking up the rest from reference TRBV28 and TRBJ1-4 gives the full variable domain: DVKVTQSSRYLVKRTGEKVFLECVQDMDHENMFWYRQDPGLGLRLIYFSYDVKMKEKGDIPEGYSVSREKKERFSLILESASTNQTSMYLCASSLHAGQRNEKLFFGSGTQLSVL.

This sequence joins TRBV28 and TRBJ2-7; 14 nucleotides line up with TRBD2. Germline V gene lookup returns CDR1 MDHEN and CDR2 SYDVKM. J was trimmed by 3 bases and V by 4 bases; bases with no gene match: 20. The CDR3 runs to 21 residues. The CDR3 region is CASSSSLQTSGRAFGIYEQYF. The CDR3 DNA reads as TGTGCCAGCAGTTCCTCTCTACAGACTAGCGGGAGGGCCTTCGGCATCTACGAGCAGTACTTC.

DNA of the CDR3: TGTGCCAGCTCAGAAGGACAGGGGAATCAGCCCCAGCATTTT. This encodes CASSEGQGNQPQHF. V and J are TRBV18 and TRBJ1-5; 9 bases agree with TRBD1. In germline, CDR1 is KGHSH, CDR2 LQKENI. The CDR3 sequence is 14 residues long. V lost 5 bases and J lost 4; bases outside the gene matches: 3.

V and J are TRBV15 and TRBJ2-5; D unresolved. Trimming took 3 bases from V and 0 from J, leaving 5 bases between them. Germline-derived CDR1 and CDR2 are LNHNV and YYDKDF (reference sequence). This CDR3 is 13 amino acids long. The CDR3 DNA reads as TGTGCCACCAGCAGTTCAGACCAAGAGACCCAGTACTTC. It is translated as CATSSSDQETQYF.

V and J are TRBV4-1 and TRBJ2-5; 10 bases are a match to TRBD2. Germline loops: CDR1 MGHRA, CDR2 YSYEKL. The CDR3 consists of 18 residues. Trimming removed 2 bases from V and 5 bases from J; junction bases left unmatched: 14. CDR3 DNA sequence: TGCGCCAGCAGCCAAACTATGGGGCTAGCGGGAGAAGGCGAGACCCAGTACTTC. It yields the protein CASSQTMGLAGEGETQYF.

DNA for the CDR3: TGTGCCATCAGTGAGGTTGTCGTCACTGAAGCTTTCTTT. Its translation: CAISEVVVTEAFF. V is TRBV10-3 and J is TRBJ1-1; D not certain. The CDR3 is made up of 13 amino acids. V lost 2 bases and J 4 bases, leaving 8 bases between the germline ends. From germline, CDR1 is ENHRY and CDR2 SYGVKD.

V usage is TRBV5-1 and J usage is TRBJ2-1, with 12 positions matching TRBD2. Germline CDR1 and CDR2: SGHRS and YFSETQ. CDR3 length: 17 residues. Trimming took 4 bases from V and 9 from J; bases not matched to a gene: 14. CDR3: CASSPDPGLAGHREQFF. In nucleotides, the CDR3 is TGCGCCAGCAGCCCCGACCCAGGACTAGCGGGACATCGTGAGCAGTTCTTC.

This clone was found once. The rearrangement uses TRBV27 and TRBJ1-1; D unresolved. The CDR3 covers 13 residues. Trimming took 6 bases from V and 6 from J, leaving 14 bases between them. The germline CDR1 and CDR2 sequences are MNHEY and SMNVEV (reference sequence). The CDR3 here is CASSPYFSPEAFF. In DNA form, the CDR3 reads TGTGCCAGCAGCCCCTACTTCTCCCCTGAAGCTTTCTTT.

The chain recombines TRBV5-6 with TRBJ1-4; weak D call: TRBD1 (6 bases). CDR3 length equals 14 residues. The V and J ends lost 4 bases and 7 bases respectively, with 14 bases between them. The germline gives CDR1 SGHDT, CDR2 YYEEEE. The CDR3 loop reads CASSLMDSLEKLFF. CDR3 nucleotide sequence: TGTGCCAGCAGCCTAATGGACAGCCTTGAAAAACTGTTTTTT.

CDR3 protein: CASIRTGGYEQYF. The CDR3 DNA reads TGTGCCAGCATCCGGACAGGGGGCTACGAGCAGTACTTC. This chain joins TRBV6-5 and TRBJ2-7, with 10 bases that match TRBD1. Germline trimming cut 7 bases from V and 3 bases from J; bases unmatched to any gene: 3. From germline, CDR1 is MNHEY and CDR2 SVGAGI. CDR3 length equals 13 residues.

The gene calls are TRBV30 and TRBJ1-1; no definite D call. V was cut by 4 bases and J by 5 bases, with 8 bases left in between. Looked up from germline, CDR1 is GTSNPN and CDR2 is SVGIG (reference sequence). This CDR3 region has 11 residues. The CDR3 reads CAWIRGTEAFF. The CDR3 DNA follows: TGTGCCTGGATCCGAGGGACTGAAGCTTTCTTT.

The CDR3 protein is CASSRILRQTHPGYITYNEQFF. CDR3 nucleotides: TGTGCCAGCAGCCGAATTTTACGACAGACCCACCCTGGGTACATAACGTACAATGAGCAGTTCTTC. This chain connects TRBV3-1 (or the pseudogene TRBV3-2) to TRBJ2-1; a weak D match, TRBD1 (5 bases). The CDR3 spans 22 residues. CDR1 LGHDT and CDR2 YNNKEL come from the germline V gene (reference sequence). Trimming cost V 4 bases and J 4 bases, with 35 bases left between them.

CDR3 nucleotide sequence: TGTGCCAGTAGTACCTGGACTAGCGGGGACCAAGAGACCCAGTACTTC. Amino acid sequence: CASSTWTSGDQETQYF. The chain recombines TRBV19 with TRBJ2-5; TRBD2 matches 12 bases. Germline CDR1 and CDR2: LNHDA and SQIVND (reference sequence). The CDR3 extends over 16 amino acids. Trimming cost V 4 bases and J 0 bases; bases outside gene matches: 3.

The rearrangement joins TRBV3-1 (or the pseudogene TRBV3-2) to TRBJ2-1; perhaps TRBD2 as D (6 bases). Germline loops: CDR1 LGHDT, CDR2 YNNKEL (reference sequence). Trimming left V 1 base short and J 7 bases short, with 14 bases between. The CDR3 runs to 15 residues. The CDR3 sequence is CASSQGSGRINEQFF. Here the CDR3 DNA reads TGTGCCAGCAGCCAAGGTAGCGGTAGGATAAATGAGCAGTTCTTC.

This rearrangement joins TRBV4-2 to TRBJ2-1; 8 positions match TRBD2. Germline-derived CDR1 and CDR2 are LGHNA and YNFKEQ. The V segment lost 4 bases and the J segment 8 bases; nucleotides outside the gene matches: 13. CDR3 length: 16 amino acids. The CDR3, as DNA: TGTGCCAGCAGCCTCCCCAAGAGCGGGAGTTTGGATGAGCAGTTCTTC. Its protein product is CASSLPKSGSLDEQFF.

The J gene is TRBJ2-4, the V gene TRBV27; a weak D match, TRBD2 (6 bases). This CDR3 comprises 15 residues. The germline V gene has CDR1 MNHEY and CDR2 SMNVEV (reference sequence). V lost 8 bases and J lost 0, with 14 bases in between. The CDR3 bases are TGTGCCAGCTCCGACGAGGGACTAGCCAAAAACATTCAGTACTTC. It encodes CASSDEGLAKNIQYF.

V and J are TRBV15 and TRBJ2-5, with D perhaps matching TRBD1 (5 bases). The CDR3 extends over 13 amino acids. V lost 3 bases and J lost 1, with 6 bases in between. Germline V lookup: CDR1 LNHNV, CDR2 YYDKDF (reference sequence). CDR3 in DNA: TGTGCCACCAGCAGGACAGTCCAAGAGACCCAGTACTTC. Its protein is CATSRTVQETQYF. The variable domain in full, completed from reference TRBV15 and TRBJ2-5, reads DAMVIQNPRYQVTQFGKPVTLSCSQTLNHNVMYWYQQKSSQAPKLLFHYYDKDFNNEADTPDNFQSRRPNTSFCFLDIRSPGLGDTAMYLCATSRTVQETQYFGPGTRLLVL.

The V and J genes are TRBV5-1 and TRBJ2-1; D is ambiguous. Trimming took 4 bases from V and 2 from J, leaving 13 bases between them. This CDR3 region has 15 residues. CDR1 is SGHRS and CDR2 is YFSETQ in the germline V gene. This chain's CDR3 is CASSPNRETYNEQFF. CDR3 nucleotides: TGCGCCAGCAGCCCGAACAGAGAAACCTACAATGAGCAGTTCTTC. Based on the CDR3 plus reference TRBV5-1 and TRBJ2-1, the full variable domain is KAGVTQTPRYLIKTRGQQVTLSCSPISGHRSVSWYQQTPGQGLQFLFEYFSETQRNKGNFPGRFSGRQFSNSRSEMNVSTLELGDSALYLCASSPNRETYNEQFFGPGTRLTVL.

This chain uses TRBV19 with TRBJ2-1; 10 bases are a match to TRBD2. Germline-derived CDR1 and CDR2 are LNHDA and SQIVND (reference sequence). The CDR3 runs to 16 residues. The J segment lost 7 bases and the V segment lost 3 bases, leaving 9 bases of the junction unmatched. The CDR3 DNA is TGTGCCAGTAGTATGATAGTAGGACTAGCGGAGAATGAGCAGTTCTTC. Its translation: CASSMIVGLAENEQFF.

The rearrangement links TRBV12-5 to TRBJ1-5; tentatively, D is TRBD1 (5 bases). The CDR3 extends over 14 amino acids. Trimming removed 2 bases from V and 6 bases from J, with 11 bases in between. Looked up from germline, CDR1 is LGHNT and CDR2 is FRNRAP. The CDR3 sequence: CASGLWGEAQPQHF. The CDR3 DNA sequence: TGTGCTAGTGGTTTGTGGGGGGAAGCTCAGCCCCAGCATTTT. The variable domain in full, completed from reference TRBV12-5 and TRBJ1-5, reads DARVTQTPRHKVTEMGQEVTMRCQPILGHNTVFWYRQTMMQGLELLAYFRNRAPLDDSGMPKDRFSAEMPDATLATLKIQPSEPRDSAVYFCASGLWGEAQPQHFGDGTRLSIL.

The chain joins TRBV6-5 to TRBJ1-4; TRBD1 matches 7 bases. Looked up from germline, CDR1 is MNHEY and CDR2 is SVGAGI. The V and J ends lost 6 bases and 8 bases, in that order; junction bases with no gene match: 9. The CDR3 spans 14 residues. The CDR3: CASSRGAIGEKLFF. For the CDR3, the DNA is TGTGCCAGCAGCAGGGGGGCGATTGGGGAAAAACTGTTTTTT.

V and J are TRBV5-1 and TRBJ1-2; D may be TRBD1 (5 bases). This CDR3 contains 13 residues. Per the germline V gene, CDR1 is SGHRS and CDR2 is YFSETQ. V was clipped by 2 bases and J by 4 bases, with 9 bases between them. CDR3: CASSLGDSYGYTF. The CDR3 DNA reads TGCGCCAGCAGCTTAGGAGACAGCTATGGCTACACCTTC.

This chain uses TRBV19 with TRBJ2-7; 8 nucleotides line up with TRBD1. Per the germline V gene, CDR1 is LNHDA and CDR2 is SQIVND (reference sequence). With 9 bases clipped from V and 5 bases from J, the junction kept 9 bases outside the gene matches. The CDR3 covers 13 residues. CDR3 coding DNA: TGTGCCAGCAGGACAGGGTCGATGGACGAGCAGTACTTC. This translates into CASRTGSMDEQYF.